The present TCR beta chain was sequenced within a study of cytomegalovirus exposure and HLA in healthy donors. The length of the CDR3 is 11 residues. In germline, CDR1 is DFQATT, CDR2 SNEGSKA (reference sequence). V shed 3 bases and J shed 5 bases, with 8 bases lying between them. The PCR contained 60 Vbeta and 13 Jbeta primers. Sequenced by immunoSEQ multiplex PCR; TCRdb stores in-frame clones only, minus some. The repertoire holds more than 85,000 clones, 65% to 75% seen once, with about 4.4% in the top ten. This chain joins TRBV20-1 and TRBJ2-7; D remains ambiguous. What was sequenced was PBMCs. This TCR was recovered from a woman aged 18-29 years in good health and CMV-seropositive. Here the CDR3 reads CSASRSDEQYF. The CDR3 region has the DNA TGCAGTGCTAGTCGCAGCGACGAGCAGTACTTC.